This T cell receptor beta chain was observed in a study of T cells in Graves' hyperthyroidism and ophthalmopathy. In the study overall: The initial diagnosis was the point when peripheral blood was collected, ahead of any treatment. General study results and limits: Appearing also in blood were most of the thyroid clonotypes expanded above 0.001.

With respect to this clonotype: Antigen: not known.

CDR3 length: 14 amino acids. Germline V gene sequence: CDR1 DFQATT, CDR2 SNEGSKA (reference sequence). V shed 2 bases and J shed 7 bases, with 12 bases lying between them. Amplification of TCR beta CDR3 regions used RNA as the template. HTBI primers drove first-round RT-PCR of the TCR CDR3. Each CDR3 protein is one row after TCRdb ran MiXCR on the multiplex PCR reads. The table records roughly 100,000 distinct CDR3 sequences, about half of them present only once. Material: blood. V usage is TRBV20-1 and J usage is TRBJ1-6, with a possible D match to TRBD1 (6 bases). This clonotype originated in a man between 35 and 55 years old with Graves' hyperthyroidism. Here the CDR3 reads CSARRGGANSPLHF. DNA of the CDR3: TGCAGTGCTAGACGCGGGGGCGCCAATTCACCCCTCCACTTT.